These 32 T cell receptor beta chains originate from one sample sequenced in a study of blood T cell repertoires in COVID-19. Only in-frame clones appear in the TCRdb table, and some are missing; sequencing was by immunoSEQ multiplex PCR. The sample has nearly 200,000 clones; around four fifths are singletons. Sequencing used peripheral blood. All receptors derive from a man aged 60-69 years with COVID-19, enrolled during active disease.

The CDR3 sequence is CASSLGRYNQPQHF. The CDR3 DNA reads TGTGCCAGCAGTTTAGGTAGATACAATCAGCCCCAGCATTTT. V gene TRBV27 combines with J gene TRBJ1-5; no firm D call. Germline CDR1 is MNHEY and CDR2 is SMNVEV (reference sequence). V gave up 2 bases and J gave up 3 bases, with 8 bases separating them. The CDR3 contains 14 residues.

The chain combines TRBV5-4 with TRBJ2-7, with a possible D match to TRBD1 (6 bases). The CDR3 extends over 15 amino acids. Germline V gives CDR1 SGHNT, CDR2 YYREEE (reference sequence). V gave up 2 bases and J gave up 4 bases, with 16 bases separating them. The CDR3 region is CASSFQGGQGYEQYF. As DNA, the CDR3 is TGTGCCAGCAGCTTCCAGGGCGGCCAGGGGTACGAGCAGTACTTC.

This clone was observed a few times. The CDR3 DNA sequence: TGTGCCTGGAGTGCGAGACACCCAGCAGATACGCAGTATTTT. Translating it yields CAWSARHPADTQYF. This sequence joins TRBV30 and TRBJ2-3, with D uncertain. The V gene lost 1 base and the J gene lost 4 bases, with 12 bases spanning the gap. Germline CDR1 and CDR2: GTSNPN and SVGIG (reference sequence). This CDR3 spans 14 amino acids.

The rearrangement links TRBV18 to TRBJ1-2; 7 nucleotides match TRBD1. V gave up 3 bases and J gave up 6 bases; unmatched junction bases: 7. Germline values: CDR1 KGHSH, CDR2 LQKENI. The CDR3 has 14 residues. DNA for the CDR3: TGTGCCAGCTCACCCCTCCCAGGGGGACATGGCTACACCTTC. Its protein product is CASSPLPGGHGYTF.

The chain recombines TRBV10-1 with TRBJ2-2, with a possible D match to TRBD1 (5 bases). Germline-derived CDR1 and CDR2 are WNHNN and SYGVQD (reference sequence). CDR3 size: 13 residues. The V and J ends lost 5 bases and 4 bases respectively, with 8 bases between them. The CDR3 sequence is CASSSRVTGELFF. CDR3 sequence (DNA): TGCGCCAGCAGTAGCAGGGTCACCGGGGAGCTGTTTTTT.

V and J are TRBV5-6 and TRBJ2-7; 8 bases line up with TRBD1. V lost 0 bases to trimming and J lost 2 bases; unmatched junction nucleotides: 7. The CDR3 sequence is 16 residues long. Germline V gives CDR1 SGHDT, CDR2 YYEEEE. CDR3 nucleotides: TGTGCCAGCAGCTTGGCAACGGGACAGGTTCCCTACGAGCAGTACTTC. Translation gives CASSLATGQVPYEQYF.

The V call is TRBV5-5, the J call TRBJ1-2; 8 bases are a match to TRBD1. This CDR3 has 16 amino acids. V trimming: 0 bases; J trimming: 2 bases; junction bases outside the gene matches: 6. The germline CDR1 and CDR2 sequences are SGHKS and YYEKEE (reference sequence). DNA for the CDR3: TGTGCCAGCAGCTTGGCGGCAGCAGGGGGCAACTATGGCTACACCTTC. Translated: CASSLAAAGGNYGYTF.

The V gene is TRBV19, the J gene TRBJ2-3; perhaps TRBD2 as D (5 bases). The length of the CDR3 is 17 residues. Trimming removed 5 bases at V and 1 base at J, with 19 bases between. Germline lookup yields CDR1 LNHDA and CDR2 SQIVND (reference sequence). The CDR3 nucleotides read TGTGCCAGTAGTTCCCCTCTCGGGATCCGCCGCACAGATACGCAGTATTTT. Its protein product is CASSSPLGIRRTDTQYF.

This chain connects TRBV6-5 to TRBJ1-2, with D unresolved. The CDR3 is made up of 14 amino acids. Germline CDR1 reads MNHEY; CDR2 reads SVGAGI. Trimming shortened V by 4 bases and J by 1 base, and 10 bases separated the two germline ends. The CDR3 DNA reads TGTGCCAGCAGTTTCCCCGGGGTTAACTATGGCTACACCTTC. It translates to CASSFPGVNYGYTF.

This chain connects TRBV27 to TRBJ1-5; 12 bases align to TRBD1. CDR1 MNHEY and CDR2 SMNVEV come from the germline V gene (reference sequence). The ends lost 6 bases at V and 6 bases at J; junction bases unmatched: 15. CDR3 length: 18 amino acids. Written as DNA, the CDR3 is TGTGCCAGCAGCAAGAATACCGGGACAGGGGGCGGCGGTCAGCCCCAGCATTTT. This sequence encodes CASSKNTGTGGGGQPQHF.

The rearrangement links TRBV28 to TRBJ1-1; 12 nucleotides align to TRBD1. With 6 bases clipped from V and 4 bases from J, the junction kept 9 bases outside the gene matches. The CDR3 consists of 16 residues. Germline CDR1 reads MDHEN; CDR2 reads SYDVKM. The CDR3 nucleotides are TGTGCCAGCAGACCCGGGGACAGGGGGCGCCGCACTGAAGCTTTCTTT. It specifies CASRPGDRGRRTEAFF.

The chain joins TRBV15 to TRBJ1-2; D is unclear. CDR1 is LNHNV, CDR2 YYDKDF, per germline (reference sequence). There are 15 residues in the CDR3. V was pared by 0 bases and J by 4 bases, with 12 bases between. CDR3 sequence reads: CATSRESGLGYGYTF. DNA for the CDR3: TGTGCCACCAGCAGAGAGTCAGGTTTGGGCTATGGCTACACCTTC.

The chain is built from TRBV30 and TRBJ2-1; TRBD2 is a possible D gene (5 bases). Trimming removed 2 bases from V and 7 bases from J, with 12 bases in between. This CDR3 comprises 13 residues. Germline CDR1 is GTSNPN and CDR2 is SVGIG (reference sequence). The CDR3 spells CAWSIRRRNEQFF. CDR3 DNA sequence: TGTGCCTGGAGTATCAGGAGGAGAAATGAGCAGTTCTTC.

Here the CDR3 DNA reads TGTGCCAGCAGTTCATCTAGCGGGAGAGGAGATACGCAGTATTTT. This codes for CASSSSSGRGDTQYF. The V gene is TRBV27, the J gene TRBJ2-3, with 10 bases identical to TRBD2. V lost 4 bases and J lost 5; bases outside the gene matches: 6. CDR3 length: 15 residues. Germline V gene data show CDR1 as MNHEY and CDR2 as SMNVEV (reference sequence).

CDR3 sequence: CASSIDLAANYGYTF. In nucleotides, the CDR3 is TGTGCCAGTAGTATAGATCTGGCAGCTAACTATGGCTACACCTTC. The chain carries TRBV19 and TRBJ1-2; D call uncertain. Germline CDR1 reads LNHDA; CDR2 reads SQIVND (reference sequence). The CDR3 consists of 15 residues. The ends were cut back, 0 bases at V and 0 bases at J, with 8 bases in the middle.

This clone was observed a single time. The chain carries TRBV7-9 and TRBJ1-2, with D maybe TRBD1 (5 bases). The CDR3 sequence is 13 residues long. Per germline, CDR1 SEHNR and CDR2 FQNEAQ (reference sequence). Trimming took off 5 bases at V and 4 bases at J, with 11 bases between the two ends. The CDR3 DNA reads as TGTGCCAGCAGCGTCCCCGGGGGCTATGGCTACACCTTC. Protein: CASSVPGGYGYTF.

The chain recombines TRBV7-9 with TRBJ1-2, with 8 bases aligning to TRBD1. Germline trimming cut 1 base from V and 5 bases from J; bases unmatched to any gene: 3. Germline V gene sequence: CDR1 SEHNR, CDR2 FQNEAQ (reference sequence). This CDR3 comprises 14 residues. In DNA form, the CDR3 reads TGTGCCAGCAGCTTAGGTCGACAGGGGTATGGCTACACCTTC. The encoded protein is CASSLGRQGYGYTF.

The chain has TRBV10-2 and TRBJ2-5; TRBD1 aligns across 10 bases. The CDR3 contains 14 residues. The V gene end was trimmed by 4 bases and the J gene end by 5 bases; junction bases not matched to a gene: 4. CDR1 WSHSY and CDR2 SAAADI come from the germline V gene. As DNA, the CDR3 is TGCGCCAGCAGTGGACAGGGGGCTAGGGAGACCCAGTACTTC. Amino acids: CASSGQGARETQYF.

The chain carries TRBV5-8 and TRBJ2-3, with 7 nucleotides matching TRBD1. Germline V gene lookup returns CDR1 SGHTS and CDR2 YDEGEE. The V and J ends lost 4 bases and 4 bases, in that order; junction bases with no gene match: 6. The CDR3 extends over 14 amino acids. This chain's CDR3 is CASSVHRGADTQYF. The CDR3 DNA reads TGTGCCAGCAGCGTCCACAGGGGTGCAGATACGCAGTATTTT.

This rearrangement joins TRBV7-8 to TRBJ2-7, with 7 bases matching TRBD2. J lost 0 bases, V lost 6 bases, and 8 bases had no gene match. The CDR3 loop spans 15 amino acids. Germline assignment: CDR1 SGHVS and CDR2 FQNEAQ. Written as DNA, the CDR3 is TGTGCCAGCAGTCCGAGGGAGGGGAGCTCCTACGAGCAGTACTTC. Its protein product is CASSPREGSSYEQYF.

The chain is built from TRBV7-9 and TRBJ2-7, with D possibly matching TRBD1 (5 bases). CDR3 length: 15 residues. Trimming removed 4 bases from V and 4 bases from J, with 17 bases in between. The germline V gene has CDR1 SEHNR and CDR2 FQNEAQ (reference sequence). CDR3: CASSSKQEQDYEQYF. CDR3 nucleotide sequence: TGTGCCAGCAGCTCAAAACAGGAACAGGATTACGAGCAGTACTTC. The variable domain in full, completed from reference TRBV7-9 and TRBJ2-7, reads DTGVSQNPRHKITKRGQNVTFRCDPISEHNRLYWYRQTLGQGPEFLTYFQNEAQLEKSRLLSDRFSAERPKGSFSTLEIQRTEQGDSAMYLCASSSKQEQDYEQYFGPGTRLTVT.

The chain employs TRBV5-1 and TRBJ1-3; tentative D call: TRBD1 (6 bases). The CDR3 covers 15 residues. Germline V lookup: CDR1 SGHRS, CDR2 YFSETQ. The V end lost 0 bases, the J end lost 4 bases, and 11 bases lay between the germline ends. CDR3 coding DNA: TGCGCCAGCAGCTTGGACGGGGGGCTGGGAAACACCATATATTTT. This encodes CASSLDGGLGNTIYF.

The rearrangement uses TRBV27 and TRBJ1-5, with D uncertain. The germline gives CDR1 MNHEY, CDR2 SMNVEV (reference sequence). Trimming pared 4 bases from V and 10 bases from J, leaving 14 bases between. This CDR3 is 13 amino acids long. In DNA, the CDR3 is TGTGCCAGCAGTTCGTCCCTCGGGGTACCCCAGCATTTT. This gives the protein CASSSSLGVPQHF.

This clone has just a few counts. The chain is built from TRBV10-3 and TRBJ2-3; TRBD1 matches at 9 bases. There are 14 residues in the CDR3. Trimming cost V 6 bases and J 2 bases; bases outside gene matches: 3. Germline loops: CDR1 ENHRY, CDR2 SYGVKD. The CDR3 DNA follows: TGTGCCATCAGGGACAGGGGTCCCACAGATACGCAGTATTTT. Translating gives CAIRDRGPTDTQYF.

The V gene is TRBV28, the J gene TRBJ1-5; TRBD1 might be the D (5 bases). CDR1 and CDR2 from the germline V gene are MDHEN and SYDVKM. The CDR3 has 14 residues. V was clipped by 5 bases and J by 0 bases, with 8 bases between them. CDR3 sequence (DNA): TGTGCCAGCAGTGGCAGGGCTAGCAATCAGCCCCAGCATTTT. Translation: CASSGRASNQPQHF.

The gene calls are TRBV6-5 and TRBJ2-3; D might be TRBD2 (5 bases). V was shortened by 6 bases and J by 0 bases, with 10 bases between the two germline ends. CDR1 is MNHEY, CDR2 SVGAGI, per germline. This CDR3 is built from 14 residues. CDR3 loop: CASRRAPSTDTQYF. The CDR3, as DNA: TGTGCCAGCAGGAGGGCCCCTAGCACAGATACGCAGTATTTT.

The rearrangement uses TRBV6-5 and TRBJ1-5; 7 bases fit TRBD1. CDR3 length: 14 residues. The germline gives CDR1 MNHEY, CDR2 SVGAGI. Trimming removed 10 bases from V and 7 bases from J; junction bases left unmatched: 13. CDR3 in amino acids: CATDRAGVGQPQHF. DNA for the CDR3: TGTGCCACAGACAGGGCCGGGGTCGGGCAGCCCCAGCATTTT.

J is TRBJ1-6 and V is TRBV11-2; D is undetermined. Germline lookup yields CDR1 SGHAT and CDR2 FQNNGV. Trimming left V 0 bases short and J 9 bases short, with 12 bases between. The CDR3 length is 15 residues. This chain's CDR3 is CASSLETGKISPLHF. The CDR3 DNA is TGTGCCAGCAGCTTAGAAACGGGTAAAATTTCACCCCTCCACTTT. Full variable domain (remainder filled in from reference TRBV11-2 and TRBJ1-6): EAGVAQSPRYKIIEKRQSVAFWCNPISGHATLYWYQQILGQGPKLLIQFQNNGVVDDSQLPKDRFSAERLKGVDSTLKIQPAKLEDSAVYLCASSLETGKISPLHFGNGTRLTVT.

The rearrangement uses TRBV4-2 and TRBJ1-2; the match to TRBD1 covers 9 bases. CDR1 LGHNA and CDR2 YNFKEQ come from the germline V gene. This CDR3 has 13 residues. J gave up 6 bases and V 4 bases, and 3 bases lay outside the gene matches. The CDR3 DNA sequence: TGTGCCAGCAGCCCGGGACAGGGAGATGGCTACACCTTC. Protein: CASSPGQGDGYTF.

J is TRBJ2-5 and V is TRBV2, with 7 bases fitting TRBD1. CDR1 is SNHLY, CDR2 FYNNEI, per germline. The CDR3 contains 12 residues. J was trimmed by 5 bases and V by 11 bases; bases with no gene match: 8. The CDR3 protein is CAGHRGGETQYF. The CDR3 DNA follows: TGTGCCGGACACAGGGGCGGGGAGACCCAGTACTTC.

The CDR3 coding sequence is TGTGCCAGCAGCTTGGCCGGGGGAGTGGGTCAGCCCCAGCATTTT. Encoded protein: CASSLAGGVGQPQHF. The chain couples TRBV7-2 to TRBJ1-5; a weak D match, TRBD1 (5 bases). The CDR3 has 15 residues. With 3 bases removed from V and 6 bases from J, the gap between germline ends came to 15 bases. Looked up from germline, CDR1 is SGHTA and CDR2 is FQGNSA.

V gene TRBV5-1 combines with J gene TRBJ2-2; TRBD1 matches 8 bases. This CDR3 is built from 14 residues. Germline V gene data show CDR1 as SGHRS and CDR2 as YFSETQ. J lost 7 bases, V lost 5 bases, and 7 bases had no gene match. This CDR3 is CASSSAGGNGELFF. CDR3 nucleotides: TGCGCCAGCAGTTCCGCAGGGGGCAACGGGGAGCTGTTTTTT.